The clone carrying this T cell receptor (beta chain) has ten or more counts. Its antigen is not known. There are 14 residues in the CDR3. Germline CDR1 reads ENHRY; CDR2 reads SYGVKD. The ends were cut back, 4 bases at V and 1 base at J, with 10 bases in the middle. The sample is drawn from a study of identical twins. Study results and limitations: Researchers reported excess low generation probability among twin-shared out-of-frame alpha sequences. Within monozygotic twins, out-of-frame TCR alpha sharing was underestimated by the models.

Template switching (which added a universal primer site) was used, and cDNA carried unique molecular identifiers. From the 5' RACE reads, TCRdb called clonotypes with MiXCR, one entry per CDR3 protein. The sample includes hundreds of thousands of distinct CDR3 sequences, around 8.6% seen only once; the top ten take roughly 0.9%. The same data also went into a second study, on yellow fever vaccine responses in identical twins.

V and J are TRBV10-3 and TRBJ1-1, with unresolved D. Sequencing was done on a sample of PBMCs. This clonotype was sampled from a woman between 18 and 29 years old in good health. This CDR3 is CAISVGPGNTEAFF. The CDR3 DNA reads TGTGCCATCAGTGTAGGCCCGGGGAACACTGAAGCTTTCTTT.